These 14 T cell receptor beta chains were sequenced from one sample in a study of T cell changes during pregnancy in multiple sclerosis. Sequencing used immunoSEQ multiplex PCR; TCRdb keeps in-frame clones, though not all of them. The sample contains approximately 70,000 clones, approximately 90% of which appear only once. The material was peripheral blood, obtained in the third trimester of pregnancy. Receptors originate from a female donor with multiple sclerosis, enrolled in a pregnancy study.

CDR3 sequence reads: CASSSAGTTYTDTQYF. CDR3 coding DNA: TGTGCCAGCAGCTCGGCCGGGACAACCTACACAGATACGCAGTATTTT. This chain joins TRBV5-4 and TRBJ2-3; D possibly corresponds to TRBD1 (6 bases). The germline gives CDR1 SGHNT, CDR2 YYREEE (reference sequence). The CDR3 has 16 residues. V was shortened by 3 bases and J by 2 bases, with 16 bases between the two germline ends.

The CDR3 reads CASSYASGSFYNEQFF. CDR3 in DNA: TGTGCCAGCAGTTACGCGAGCGGGAGCTTCTACAATGAGCAGTTCTTC. V usage is TRBV6-6 and J usage is TRBJ2-1; TRBD2 agrees at 8 bases. Germline-derived CDR1 and CDR2 are MNHNY and SVGAGI (reference sequence). V trimming: 2 bases; J trimming: 3 bases; junction bases outside the gene matches: 6. This CDR3 is built from 16 residues.

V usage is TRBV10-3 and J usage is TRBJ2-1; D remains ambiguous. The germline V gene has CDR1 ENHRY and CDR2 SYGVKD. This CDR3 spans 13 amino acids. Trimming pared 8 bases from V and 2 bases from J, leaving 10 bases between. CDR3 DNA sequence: TGTGCCATCGAGGAAGCCCCCTACAATGAGCAGTTCTTC. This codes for CAIEEAPYNEQFF.

In nucleotides, the CDR3 is TGTGCCAGCAGCTTGCTCGGACAGGGGAGGGCAGATACGCAGTATTTT. Its translation: CASSLLGQGRADTQYF. The chain is built from TRBV5-4 and TRBJ2-3, with 9 bases fitting TRBD1. CDR1 SGHNT and CDR2 YYREEE come from the germline V gene (reference sequence). With 1 base clipped from V and 4 bases from J, the junction kept 7 bases outside the gene matches. This CDR3 has 16 amino acids.

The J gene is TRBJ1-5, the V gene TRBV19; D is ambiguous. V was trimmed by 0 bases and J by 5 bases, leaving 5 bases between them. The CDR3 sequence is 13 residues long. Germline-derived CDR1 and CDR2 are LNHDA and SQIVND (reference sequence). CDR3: CASSIDRDQPQHF. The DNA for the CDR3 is TGTGCCAGTAGTATAGATCGGGATCAGCCCCAGCATTTT.

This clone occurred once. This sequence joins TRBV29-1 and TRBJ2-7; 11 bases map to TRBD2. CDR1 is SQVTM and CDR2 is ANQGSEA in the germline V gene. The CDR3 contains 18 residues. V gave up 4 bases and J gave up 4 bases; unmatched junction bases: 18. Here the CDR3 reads CSVVSLFVTSGNIYEQYF. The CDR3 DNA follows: TGCAGCGTTGTAAGCCTTTTCGTGACTAGCGGGAATATATACGAGCAGTACTTC.

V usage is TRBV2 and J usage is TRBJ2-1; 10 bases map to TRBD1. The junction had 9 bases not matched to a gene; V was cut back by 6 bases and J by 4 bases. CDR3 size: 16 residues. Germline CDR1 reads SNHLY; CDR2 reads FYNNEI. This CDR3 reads CASRTIGTGEYNEQFF. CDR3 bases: TGTGCCAGCAGAACTATCGGGACAGGGGAATACAATGAGCAGTTCTTC. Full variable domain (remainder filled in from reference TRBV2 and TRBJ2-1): EPEVTQTPSHQVTQMGQEVILRCVPISNHLYFYWYRQILGQKVEFLVSFYNNEISEKSEIFDDQFSVERPDGSNFTLKIRSTKLEDSAMYFCASRTIGTGEYNEQFFGPGTRLTVL.

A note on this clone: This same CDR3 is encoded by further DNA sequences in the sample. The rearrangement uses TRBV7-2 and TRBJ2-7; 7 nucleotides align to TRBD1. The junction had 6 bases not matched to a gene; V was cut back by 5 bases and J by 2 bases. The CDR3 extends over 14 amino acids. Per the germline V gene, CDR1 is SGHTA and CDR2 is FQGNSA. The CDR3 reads CASSPPGGTYEQYF. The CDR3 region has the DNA TGTGCCAGCAGCCCTCCAGGGGGAACCTACGAGCAGTACTTC.

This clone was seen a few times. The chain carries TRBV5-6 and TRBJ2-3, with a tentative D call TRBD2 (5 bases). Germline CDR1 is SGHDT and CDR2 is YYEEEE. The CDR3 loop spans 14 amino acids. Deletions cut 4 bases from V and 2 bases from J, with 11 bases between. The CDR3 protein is CASSPVGVTDTQYF. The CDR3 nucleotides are TGTGCCAGCAGCCCGGTCGGGGTCACAGATACGCAGTATTTT.

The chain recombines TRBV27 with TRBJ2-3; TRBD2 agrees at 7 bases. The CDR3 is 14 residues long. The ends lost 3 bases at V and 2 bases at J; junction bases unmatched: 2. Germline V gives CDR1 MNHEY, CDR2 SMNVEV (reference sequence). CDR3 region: CASSLRETTDTQYF. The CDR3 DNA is TGTGCCAGCAGTTTGCGGGAGACCACAGATACGCAGTATTTT.

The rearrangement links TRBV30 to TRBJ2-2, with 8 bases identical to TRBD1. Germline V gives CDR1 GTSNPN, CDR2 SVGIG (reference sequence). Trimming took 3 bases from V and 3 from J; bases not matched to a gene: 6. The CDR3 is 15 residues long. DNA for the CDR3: TGTGCCTGGAGCGGCAGGGGGCGCGACACCGGGGAGCTGTTTTTT. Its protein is CAWSGRGRDTGELFF.

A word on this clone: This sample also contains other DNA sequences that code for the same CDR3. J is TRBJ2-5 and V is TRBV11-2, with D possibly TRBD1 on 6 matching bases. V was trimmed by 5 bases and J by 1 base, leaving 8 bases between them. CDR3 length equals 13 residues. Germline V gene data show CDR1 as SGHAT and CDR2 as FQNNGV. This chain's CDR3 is CASSRTVQETQYF. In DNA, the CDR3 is TGTGCCAGCAGCCGGACAGTCCAAGAGACCCAGTACTTC.

The CDR3 loop is CASSGLAGANTGELFF. The CDR3 coding sequence is TGTGCCAGCAGCGGATTAGCGGGCGCGAACACCGGGGAGCTGTTTTTT. The chain recombines TRBV9 with TRBJ2-2; TRBD2 aligns across 7 bases. Per germline, CDR1 SGDLS and CDR2 YYNGEE. V dropped 3 bases and J dropped 0; count of bases not matched to a gene: 5. This CDR3 spans 16 amino acids.

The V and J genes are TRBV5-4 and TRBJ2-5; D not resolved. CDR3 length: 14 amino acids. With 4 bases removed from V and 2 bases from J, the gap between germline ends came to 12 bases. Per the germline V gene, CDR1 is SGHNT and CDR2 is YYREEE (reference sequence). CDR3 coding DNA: TGTGCCAGCAGCCGACGACATGAACAAGAGACCCAGTACTTC. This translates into CASSRRHEQETQYF.